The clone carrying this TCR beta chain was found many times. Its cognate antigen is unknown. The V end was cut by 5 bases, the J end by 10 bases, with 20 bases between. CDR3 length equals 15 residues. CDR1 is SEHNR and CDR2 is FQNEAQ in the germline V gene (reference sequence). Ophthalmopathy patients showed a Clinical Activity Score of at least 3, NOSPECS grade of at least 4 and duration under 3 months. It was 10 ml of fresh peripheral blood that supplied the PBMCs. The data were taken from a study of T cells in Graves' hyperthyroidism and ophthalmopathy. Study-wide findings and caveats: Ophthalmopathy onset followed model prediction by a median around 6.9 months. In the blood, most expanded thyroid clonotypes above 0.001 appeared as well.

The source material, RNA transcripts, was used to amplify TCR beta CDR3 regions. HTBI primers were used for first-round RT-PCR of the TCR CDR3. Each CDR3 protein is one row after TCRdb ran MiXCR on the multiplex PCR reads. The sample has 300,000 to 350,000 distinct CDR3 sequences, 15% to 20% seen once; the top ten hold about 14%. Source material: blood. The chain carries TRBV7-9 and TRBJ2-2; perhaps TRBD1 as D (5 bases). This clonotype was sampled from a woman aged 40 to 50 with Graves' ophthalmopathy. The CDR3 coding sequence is TGTGCCAGCAGCCCGCAAGGTGCTGGGGCCGAGGAGCTGTTTTTT. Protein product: CASSPQGAGAEELFF.